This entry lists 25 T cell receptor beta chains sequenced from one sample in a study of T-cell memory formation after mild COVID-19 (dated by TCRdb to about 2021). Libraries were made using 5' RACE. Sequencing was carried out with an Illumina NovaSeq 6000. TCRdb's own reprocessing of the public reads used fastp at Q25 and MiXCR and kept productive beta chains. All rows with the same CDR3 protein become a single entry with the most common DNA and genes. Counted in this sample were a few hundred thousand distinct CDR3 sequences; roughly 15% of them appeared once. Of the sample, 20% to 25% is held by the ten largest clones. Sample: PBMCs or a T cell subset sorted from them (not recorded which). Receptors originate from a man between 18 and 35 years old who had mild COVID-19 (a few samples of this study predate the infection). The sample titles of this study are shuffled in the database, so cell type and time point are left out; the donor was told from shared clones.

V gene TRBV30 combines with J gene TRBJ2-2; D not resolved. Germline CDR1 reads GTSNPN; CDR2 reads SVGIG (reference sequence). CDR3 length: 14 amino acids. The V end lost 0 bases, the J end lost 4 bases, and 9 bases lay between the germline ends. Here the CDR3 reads CAWSVQETTGELFF. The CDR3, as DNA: TGTGCCTGGAGTGTCCAGGAAACCACCGGGGAGCTGTTTTTT.

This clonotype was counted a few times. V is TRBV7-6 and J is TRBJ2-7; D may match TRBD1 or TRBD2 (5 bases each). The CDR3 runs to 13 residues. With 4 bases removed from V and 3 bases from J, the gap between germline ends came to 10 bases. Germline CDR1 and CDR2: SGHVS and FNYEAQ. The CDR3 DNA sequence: TGTGCCAGCAGCTCCGGGGCGATCTACGAGCAGTACTTC. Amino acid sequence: CASSSGAIYEQYF.

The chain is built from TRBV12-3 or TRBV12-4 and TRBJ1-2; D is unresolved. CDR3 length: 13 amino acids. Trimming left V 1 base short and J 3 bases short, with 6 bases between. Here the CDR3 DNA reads TGTGCCAGCAGTTTAGGGGTTGACTATGGCTACACCTTC. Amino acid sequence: CASSLGVDYGYTF.

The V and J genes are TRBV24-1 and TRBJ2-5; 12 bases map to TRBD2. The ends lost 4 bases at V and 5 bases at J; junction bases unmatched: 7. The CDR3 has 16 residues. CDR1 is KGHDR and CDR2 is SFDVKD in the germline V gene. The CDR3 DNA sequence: TGTGCCACCAGTGAACCGAGACTAGCGGGGGCGGAGACCCAGTACTTC. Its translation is CATSEPRLAGAETQYF.

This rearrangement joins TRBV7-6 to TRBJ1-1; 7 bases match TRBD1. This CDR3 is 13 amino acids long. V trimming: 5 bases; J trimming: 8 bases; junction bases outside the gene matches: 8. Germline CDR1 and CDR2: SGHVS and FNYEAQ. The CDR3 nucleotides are TGTGCCAGCAGCGAACAGGGGAATTTAGAAGCTTTCTTT. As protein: CASSEQGNLEAFF.

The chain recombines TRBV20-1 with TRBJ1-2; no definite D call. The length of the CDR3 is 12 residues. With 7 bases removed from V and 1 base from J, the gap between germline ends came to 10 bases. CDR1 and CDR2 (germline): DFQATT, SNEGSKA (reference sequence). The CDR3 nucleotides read TGCAGTGTAGCCGGGAATAACTATGGCTACACCTTC. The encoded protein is CSVAGNNYGYTF.

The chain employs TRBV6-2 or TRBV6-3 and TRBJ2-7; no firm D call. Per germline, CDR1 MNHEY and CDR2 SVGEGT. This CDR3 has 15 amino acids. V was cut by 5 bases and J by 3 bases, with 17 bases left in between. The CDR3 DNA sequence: TGTGCCAGCAGTCGACGACAAGGGTCCGTCTACGAGCAGTACGTC. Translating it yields CASSRRQGSVYEQYV.

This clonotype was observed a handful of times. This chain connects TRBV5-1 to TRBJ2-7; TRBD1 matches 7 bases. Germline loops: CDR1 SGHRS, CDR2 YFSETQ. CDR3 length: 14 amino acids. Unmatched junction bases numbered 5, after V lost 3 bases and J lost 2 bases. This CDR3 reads CASSSVTGTYEQYF. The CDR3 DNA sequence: TGCGCCAGCAGCTCCGTGACAGGGACCTACGAGCAGTACTTC.

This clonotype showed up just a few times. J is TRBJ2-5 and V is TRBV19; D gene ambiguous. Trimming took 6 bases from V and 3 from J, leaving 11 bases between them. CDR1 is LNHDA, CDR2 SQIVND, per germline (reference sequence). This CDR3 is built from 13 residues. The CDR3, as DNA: TGTGCCAGTAGAGTGACCCAGGAAGAGACCCAGTACTTC. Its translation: CASRVTQEETQYF.

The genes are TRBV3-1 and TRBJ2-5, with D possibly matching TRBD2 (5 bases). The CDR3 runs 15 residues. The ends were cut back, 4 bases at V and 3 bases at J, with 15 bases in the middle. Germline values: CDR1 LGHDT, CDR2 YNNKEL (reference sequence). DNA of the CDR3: TGTGCCAGCAGCCCGGAGGAAGTACTTAAAGAGACCCAGTACTTC. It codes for CASSPEEVLKETQYF.

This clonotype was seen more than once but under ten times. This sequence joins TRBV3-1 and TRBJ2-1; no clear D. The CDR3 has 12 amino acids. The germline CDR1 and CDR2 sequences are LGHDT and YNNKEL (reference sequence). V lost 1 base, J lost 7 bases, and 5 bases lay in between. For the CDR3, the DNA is TGTGCCAGCAGCCAAGCGATGAATGAGCAGTTCTTC. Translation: CASSQAMNEQFF.

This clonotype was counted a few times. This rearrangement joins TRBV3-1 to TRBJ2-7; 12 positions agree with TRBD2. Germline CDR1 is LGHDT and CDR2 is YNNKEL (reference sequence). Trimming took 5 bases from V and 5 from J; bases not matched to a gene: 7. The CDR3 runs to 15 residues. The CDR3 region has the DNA TGTGCCAGCAGCTCCCGGACTAGCGGGGTCAACGAGCAGTACTTC. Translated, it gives CASSSRTSGVNEQYF.

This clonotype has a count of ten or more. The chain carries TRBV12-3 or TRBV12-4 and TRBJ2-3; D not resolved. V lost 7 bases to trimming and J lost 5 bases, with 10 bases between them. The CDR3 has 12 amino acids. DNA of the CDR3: TGTGCCAGCAACAGAGTGGTAGATACGCAGTATTTT. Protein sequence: CASNRVVDTQYF.

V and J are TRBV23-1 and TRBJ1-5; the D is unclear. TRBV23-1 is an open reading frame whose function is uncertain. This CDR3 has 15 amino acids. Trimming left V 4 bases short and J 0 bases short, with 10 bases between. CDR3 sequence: CASSPRDYSNQPQHF. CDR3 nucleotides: TGCGCCAGCAGTCCAAGGGATTATAGCAATCAGCCCCAGCATTTT.

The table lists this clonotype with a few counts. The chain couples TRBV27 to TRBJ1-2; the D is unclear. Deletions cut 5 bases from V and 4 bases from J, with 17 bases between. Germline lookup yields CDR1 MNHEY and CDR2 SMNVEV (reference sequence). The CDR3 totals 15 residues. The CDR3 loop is CASSRDGRGGYGYTF. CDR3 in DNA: TGTGCCAGCAGTCGCGACGGCCGAGGAGGCTATGGCTACACCTTC.

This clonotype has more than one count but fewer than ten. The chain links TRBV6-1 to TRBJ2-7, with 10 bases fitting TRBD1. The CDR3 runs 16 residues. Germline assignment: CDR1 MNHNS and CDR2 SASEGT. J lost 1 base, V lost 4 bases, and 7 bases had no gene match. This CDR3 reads CASSALPGQGSYEQYV. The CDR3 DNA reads TGTGCCAGCAGTGCACTCCCGGGACAGGGGTCCTACGAGCAGTACGTC.

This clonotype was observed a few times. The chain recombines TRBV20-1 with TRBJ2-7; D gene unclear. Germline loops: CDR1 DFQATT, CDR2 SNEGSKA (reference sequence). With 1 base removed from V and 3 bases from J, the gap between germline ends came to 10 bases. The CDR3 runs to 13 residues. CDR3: CSARAPTVYEQYV. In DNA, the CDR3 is TGCAGTGCTAGAGCCCCCACGGTCTACGAGCAGTACGTC.

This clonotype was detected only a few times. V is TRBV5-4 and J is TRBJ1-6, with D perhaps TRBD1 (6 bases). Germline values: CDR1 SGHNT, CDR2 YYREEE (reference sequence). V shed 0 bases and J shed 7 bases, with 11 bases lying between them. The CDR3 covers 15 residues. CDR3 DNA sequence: TGTGCCAGCAGCTTGGTACAGGGTAACAATTCACCCCTCCACTTT. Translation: CASSLVQGNNSPLHF.

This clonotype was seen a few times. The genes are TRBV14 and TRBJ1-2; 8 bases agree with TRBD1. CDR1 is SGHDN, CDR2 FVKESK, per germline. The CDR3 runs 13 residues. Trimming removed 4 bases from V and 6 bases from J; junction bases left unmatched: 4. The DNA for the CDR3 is TGTGCCAGCAGCCCGAGGACAGGGCATGGCTACACCTTC. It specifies CASSPRTGHGYTF.

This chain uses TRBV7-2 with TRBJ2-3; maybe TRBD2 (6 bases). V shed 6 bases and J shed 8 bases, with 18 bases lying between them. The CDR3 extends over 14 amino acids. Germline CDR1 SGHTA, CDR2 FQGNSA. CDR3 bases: TGTGCCAGCAGGGGACTTACCCCTCGGGGTACGCAGTATTTT. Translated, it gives CASRGLTPRGTQYF. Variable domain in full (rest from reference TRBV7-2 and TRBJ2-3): GAGVSQSPSNKVTEKGKDVELRCDPISGHTALYWYRQSLGQGLEFLIYFQGNSAPDKSGLPSDRFSAERTGGSVSTLTIQRTQQEDSAVYLCASRGLTPRGTQYFGPGTRLTVL.

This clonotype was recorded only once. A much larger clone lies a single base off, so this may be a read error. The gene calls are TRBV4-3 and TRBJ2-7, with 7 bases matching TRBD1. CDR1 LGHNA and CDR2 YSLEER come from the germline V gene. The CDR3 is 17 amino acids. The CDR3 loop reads CARSQVTRAGGRGEQYF. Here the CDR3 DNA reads TGCGCCAGAAGCCAAGTCACTCGGGCAGGGGGTCGAGGCGAGCAGTACTTC.

The CDR3 loop reads CASRRVDNSPLHF. CDR3 bases: TGTGCCAGCAGGAGGGTGGATAATTCACCCCTCCACTTT. The chain has TRBV14 and TRBJ1-6, with D hard to call. Looked up from germline, CDR1 is SGHDN and CDR2 is FVKESK. Trimming pared 6 bases from V and 5 bases from J, leaving 8 bases between. CDR3 length equals 13 residues.

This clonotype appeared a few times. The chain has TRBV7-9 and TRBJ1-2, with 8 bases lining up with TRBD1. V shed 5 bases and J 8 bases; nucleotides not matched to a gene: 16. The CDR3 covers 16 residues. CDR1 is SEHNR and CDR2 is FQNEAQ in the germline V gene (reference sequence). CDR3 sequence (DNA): TGTGCCAGCAGCCCAGGGGGACAGGCGGCTAGTAGGGGCTACACCTTC. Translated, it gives CASSPGGQAASRGYTF.

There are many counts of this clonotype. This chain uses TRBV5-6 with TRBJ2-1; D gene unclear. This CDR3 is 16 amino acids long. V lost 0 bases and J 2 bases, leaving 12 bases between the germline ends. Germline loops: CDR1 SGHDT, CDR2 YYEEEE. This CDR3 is CASSLAKGSTYNEQFF. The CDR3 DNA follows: TGTGCCAGCAGCTTGGCCAAGGGATCCACCTACAATGAGCAGTTCTTC.

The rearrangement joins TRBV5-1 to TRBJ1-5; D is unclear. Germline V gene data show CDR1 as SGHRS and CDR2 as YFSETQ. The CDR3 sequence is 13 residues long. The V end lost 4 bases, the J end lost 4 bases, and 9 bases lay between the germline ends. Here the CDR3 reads CASSPLGNQPQHF. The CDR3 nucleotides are TGCGCCAGCAGCCCTTTGGGGAATCAGCCCCAGCATTTT.